These 14 T cell receptor beta chains were all obtained from the same sample, sequenced in a study of T cells in Graves' hyperthyroidism and ophthalmopathy. TCR beta CDR3 region amplification was performed from RNA transcripts. Initially, a first-round RT-PCR of the TCR CDR3 employed the HTBI primer set. TCRdb processed the multiplex PCR reads anew with MiXCR; each CDR3 protein has one entry. The sample carries about 360,000 distinct CDR3 sequences, roughly 13% recorded once. Source material: blood. The receptors stem from a man aged 25 to 45 with Graves' hyperthyroidism that later progressed to Graves' ophthalmopathy.

This rearrangement joins TRBV3-1 to TRBJ1-5, with a tentative D call TRBD1 (6 bases). With 6 bases removed from V and 0 bases from J, the gap between germline ends came to 18 bases. CDR3 length equals 17 residues. CDR1 LGHDT and CDR2 YNNKEL come from the germline V gene (reference sequence). CDR3 protein: CASRPRGHSYSNQPQHF. DNA for the CDR3: TGTGCCAGCAGGCCCAGGGGTCATTCTTATAGCAATCAGCCCCAGCATTTT. The variable domain in full, completed from reference TRBV3-1 and TRBJ1-5, reads DTAVSQTPKYLVTQMGNDKSIKCEQNLGHDTMYWYKQDSKKFLKIMFSYNNKELIINETVPNRFSPKSPDKAHLNLHINSLELGDSAVYFCASRPRGHSYSNQPQHFGDGTRLSIL.

The V call is TRBV4-1, the J call TRBJ2-1; TRBD1 matches at 11 bases. The ends lost 4 bases at V and 0 bases at J; junction bases unmatched: 5. The CDR3 runs to 17 residues. Germline CDR1 reads MGHRA; CDR2 reads YSYEKL. CDR3 in amino acids: CASSPRTGGGSYNEQFF. The DNA of the CDR3 is TGCGCCAGCAGCCCAAGGACAGGGGGCGGCTCCTACAATGAGCAGTTCTTC.

In its sample, this clonotype was seen many times. This chain links TRBV6-6 with TRBJ1-1; 12 positions agree with TRBD1. Germline CDR1 reads MNHNY; CDR2 reads SVGAGI (reference sequence). V lost 0 bases, J lost 7 bases, and 9 bases stayed unmatched. The CDR3 spans 17 residues. The CDR3 region has the DNA TGTGCCAGCAGTTACTCGAGCGGGACAGGGGGCGGAGGTGAAGCTTTCTTT. Encoded protein: CASSYSSGTGGGGEAFF.

This clonotype has more than one count but fewer than ten. The rearrangement joins TRBV5-1 to TRBJ2-7, with 10 nucleotides matching TRBD1. From germline, CDR1 is SGHRS and CDR2 YFSETQ. The CDR3 totals 16 residues. Losses at the gene ends were 0 bases for V and 4 bases for J; bases not matched to a gene: 7. DNA of the CDR3: TGCGCCAGCAGCTTGGCCGGGACAGGGGACCCTTACGAGCAGTACTTC. It specifies CASSLAGTGDPYEQYF.

This clonotype was detected only a few times. This sequence joins TRBV4-1 and TRBJ2-7; the D gene could be TRBD1 or TRBD2 (6 bases each). Germline values: CDR1 MGHRA, CDR2 YSYEKL. The germline V and J ends were trimmed by 2 bases and 3 bases, with 14 bases remaining between them. The CDR3 loop spans 15 amino acids. The CDR3 sequence is CASSQTEGGDYEQYF. The CDR3 coding sequence is TGCGCCAGCAGCCAAACCGAGGGGGGAGACTACGAGCAGTACTTC.

The V and J genes are TRBV3-1 and TRBJ2-3, with TRBD2 matching 8 bases. The CDR3 runs to 16 residues. Per germline, CDR1 LGHDT and CDR2 YNNKEL (reference sequence). After removal of 1 base from V and 10 bases from J, the junction contained 13 bases not matched to a gene. CDR3 protein: CASSQVSISGVLSQYF. CDR3 in DNA: TGTGCCAGCAGCCAAGTCTCGATTAGCGGGGTATTGTCGCAGTATTTT.

This clonotype was found many times. The chain links TRBV7-6 to TRBJ1-4; D ambiguous. This CDR3 is 13 amino acids long. Germline V gives CDR1 SGHVS, CDR2 FNYEAQ. V dropped 1 base and J dropped 12 bases, with 12 bases sitting between them. CDR3 in amino acids: CASSLDRIGELFF. The CDR3 coding sequence is TGTGCCAGCAGCTTAGATCGGATTGGAGAACTGTTTTTT.

In its sample, this clonotype was seen a few times. This rearrangement joins TRBV29-1 to TRBJ2-2; perhaps TRBD1 as D (5 bases). Germline V gene lookup returns CDR1 SQVTM and CDR2 ANQGSEA. The CDR3 runs 14 residues. Trimming shortened V by 6 bases and J by 4 bases, and 15 bases separated the two germline ends. CDR3 bases: TGCAGCGTCGTCACAGGTTCGGGCACCGGGGAGCTGTTTTTT. Translation: CSVVTGSGTGELFF.

Ten or more counts support this clonotype. This chain's CDR3 is CAGLQGNYGYTF. The DNA of the CDR3 is TGTGCTGGCCTACAGGGAAATTATGGCTACACCTTC. This chain joins TRBV30 and TRBJ1-2, with D perhaps matching TRBD1 (6 bases). This CDR3 is 12 amino acids long. CDR1 is GTSNPN, CDR2 SVGIG, per germline (reference sequence).

This clonotype was seen many times. J is TRBJ2-2 and V is TRBV7-9; D is possibly TRBD1 or TRBD2 (6 bases each). Germline CDR1 and CDR2: SEHNR and FQNEAQ (reference sequence). The CDR3 covers 15 residues. The ends were cut back, 4 bases at V and 7 bases at J, with 16 bases in the middle. The CDR3 region has the DNA TGTGCCAGCAGCTCGCGGGACAATCCGAGCGGGGAGCTGTTTTTT. Translation: CASSSRDNPSGELFF.

Ten or more counts support this clonotype. The V gene is TRBV7-9, the J gene TRBJ2-1; 13 positions agree with TRBD2. With V trimmed by 2 bases and J by 5 bases, 3 bases remained unmatched. Germline lookup yields CDR1 SEHNR and CDR2 FQNEAQ (reference sequence). This CDR3 has 16 residues. For the CDR3, the DNA is TGTGCCAGCAGCTTAAAGACTAGCGGGGGGCACAATGAGCAGTTCTTC. Residues: CASSLKTSGGHNEQFF.

This clonotype occurred many times. The J gene is TRBJ2-3, the V gene TRBV7-9, with D unclear. Trimming pared 1 base from V and 2 bases from J, leaving 7 bases between. The CDR3 sequence is 14 residues long. In germline, CDR1 is SEHNR, CDR2 FQNEAQ (reference sequence). CDR3 nucleotide sequence: TGTGCCAGCAGCTTAGGTTGGGACACAGATACGCAGTATTTT. It codes for CASSLGWDTDTQYF.

This clonotype was observed a handful of times. The chain joins TRBV10-3 to TRBJ1-2; D uncertain. The CDR3 totals 14 residues. CDR1 is ENHRY and CDR2 is SYGVKD in the germline V gene. V lost 3 bases, J lost 0 bases, and 8 bases lay in between. The CDR3 here is CAISDVVANYGYTF. CDR3 DNA: TGTGCCATCAGTGATGTGGTTGCTAACTATGGCTACACCTTC.

In its sample, this clonotype was seen many times. J is TRBJ1-5 and V is TRBV7-2; TRBD1 matches at 9 bases. Germline V gene sequence: CDR1 SGHTA, CDR2 FQGNSA. The V and J ends lost 4 bases and 2 bases, in that order; junction bases with no gene match: 3. CDR3 length: 15 amino acids. The CDR3 bases are TGTGCCAGCAGCTGGGGACAGGGAGGCAATCAGCCCCAGCATTTT. Amino acid sequence: CASSWGQGGNQPQHF.